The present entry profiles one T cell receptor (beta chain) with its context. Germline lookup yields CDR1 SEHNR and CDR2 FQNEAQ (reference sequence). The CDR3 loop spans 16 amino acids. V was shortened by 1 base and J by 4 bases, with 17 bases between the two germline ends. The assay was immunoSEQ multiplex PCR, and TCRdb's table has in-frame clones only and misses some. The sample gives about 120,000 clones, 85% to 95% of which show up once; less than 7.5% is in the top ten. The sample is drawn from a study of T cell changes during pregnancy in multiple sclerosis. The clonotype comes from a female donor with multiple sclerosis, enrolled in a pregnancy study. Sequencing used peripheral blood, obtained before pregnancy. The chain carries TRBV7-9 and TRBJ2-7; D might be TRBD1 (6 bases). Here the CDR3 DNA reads TGTGCCAGCAGCTTAGAAGGGGCAGGGGATAGATACGAGCAGTACTTC. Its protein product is CASSLEGAGDRYEQYF.